This T cell receptor (beta chain) was obtained from a study of beta chain features in type 1 diabetes. Expressed TCRB transcripts were sequenced because the entire RNA isolate underwent reverse transcription. Assay: immunoSEQ multiplex PCR; the TCRdb copy retains only in-frame clones and omits some. The data show around 330,000 clones, approximately 10% seen once. CDR1 and CDR2 from the germline V gene are SGHTA and FQGNSA. The V and J ends lost 5 bases and 5 bases, in that order; junction bases with no gene match: 5. This CDR3 has 13 residues. This TCR was recovered from a woman in her 30s in good health. V is TRBV7-2 and J is TRBJ1-2; 7 bases fit TRBD1. Specimen: naive CD4+ T cells from blood. Here the CDR3 DNA reads TGTGCCAGCAGCCCGGACAGGACTTATGGCTACACCTTC. Translated: CASSPDRTYGYTF.